The subject of this entry is one T cell receptor (beta chain). What it binds is unknown. This table comes from immunoSEQ multiplex PCR, and its TCRdb copy is limited to in-frame clones, with some not included. The repertoire holds some 150,000 clones, with approximately 90% as singletons. The sample belongs to a study of T cell responses to AZD1222 COVID-19 vaccine. Findings and limits, study-wide: Epitopes outside B.1.351 and B.1.1.7 mutated regions reportedly drew nearly half of spike TCRs. Among the donors, most were white British and more were female, and clonal diversity was possibly underestimated. Spike-specific TCR breadth and depth both grew after two AZD1222 doses. It was only after the peak T cell response that any repertoires were sampled.

Germline CDR1 and CDR2: MGHDK and SYGVNS. The CDR3 is 15 amino acids. V was pared by 4 bases and J by 2 bases, with 14 bases between. This TCR was recovered from an adult who received the AZD1222 COVID-19 vaccine. The chain links TRBV25-1 to TRBJ1-1; D remains ambiguous. The sequences come from peripheral blood, collected 28 days after the second AZD1222 dose. The CDR3 DNA reads TGTGCCAGCAGTGCCCCTACAAGTCCCAACACTGAAGCTTTCTTT. Translation: CASSAPTSPNTEAFF.